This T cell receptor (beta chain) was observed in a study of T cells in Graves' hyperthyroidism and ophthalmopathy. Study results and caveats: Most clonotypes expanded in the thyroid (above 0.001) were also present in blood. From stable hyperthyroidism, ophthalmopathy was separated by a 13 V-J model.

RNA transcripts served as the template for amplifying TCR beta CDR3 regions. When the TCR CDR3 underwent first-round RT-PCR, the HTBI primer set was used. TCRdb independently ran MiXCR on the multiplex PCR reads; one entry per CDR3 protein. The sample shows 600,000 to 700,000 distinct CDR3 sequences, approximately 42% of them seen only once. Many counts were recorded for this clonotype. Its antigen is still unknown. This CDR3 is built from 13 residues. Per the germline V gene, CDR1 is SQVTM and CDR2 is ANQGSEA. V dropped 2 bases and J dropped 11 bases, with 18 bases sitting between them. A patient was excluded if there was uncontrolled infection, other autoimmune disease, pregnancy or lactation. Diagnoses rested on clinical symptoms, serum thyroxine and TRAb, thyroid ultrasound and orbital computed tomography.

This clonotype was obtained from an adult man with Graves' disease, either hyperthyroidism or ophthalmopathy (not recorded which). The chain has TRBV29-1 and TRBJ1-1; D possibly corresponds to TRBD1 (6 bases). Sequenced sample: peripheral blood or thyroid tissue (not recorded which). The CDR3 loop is CSVEPGAGPAAFF. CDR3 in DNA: TGCAGCGTTGAACCGGGGGCGGGACCCGCGGCTTTCTTT.